This T cell receptor (beta chain) derives from a study of vaccination and CD4 T cells after COVID-19. V lost 6 bases and J lost 1; bases outside the gene matches: 9. This CDR3 has 16 amino acids. The germline gives CDR1 LNHDA, CDR2 SQIVND (reference sequence). Stated treatment: approximately nine-day PBMC culture with coronavirus spike peptide pools or control peptides (ViraFEST assay). An Oncomine TCR Beta short-read assay was used to sequence the DNA from cultured CD4+ T cells. MiXCR, applied by TCRdb to the PCR reads, yields one record per CDR3 protein. The profile shows fewer than 25,000 distinct CDR3 sequences, 45% to 50% of them singletons. The table lists this clonotype with a count of one. Antigen specificity is unknown.

This chain joins TRBV19 and TRBJ2-3, with 8 bases matching TRBD1. Material: CD4+ T cells from blood, cultured in vitro. The sequence was collected from a human donor who had recovered from COVID-19. The CDR3 DNA reads as TGTGCCAGTAGGAACAGGGGGTCCACAGGCACAGATACGCAGTATTTT. This translates into CASRNRGSTGTDTQYF.